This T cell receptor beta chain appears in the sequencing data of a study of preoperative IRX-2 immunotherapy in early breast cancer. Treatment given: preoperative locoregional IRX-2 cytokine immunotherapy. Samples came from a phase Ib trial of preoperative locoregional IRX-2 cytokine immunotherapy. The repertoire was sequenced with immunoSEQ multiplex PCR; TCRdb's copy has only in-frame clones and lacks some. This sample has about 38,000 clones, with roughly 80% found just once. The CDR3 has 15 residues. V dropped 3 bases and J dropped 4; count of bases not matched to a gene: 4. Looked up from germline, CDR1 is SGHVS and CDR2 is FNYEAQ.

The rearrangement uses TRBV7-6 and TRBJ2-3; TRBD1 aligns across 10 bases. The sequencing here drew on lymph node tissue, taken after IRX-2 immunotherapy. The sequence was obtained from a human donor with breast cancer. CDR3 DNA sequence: TGTGCCAGCAGCTTGGGGACAGGGGACCCAGATACGCAGTATTTT. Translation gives CASSLGTGDPDTQYF.